This passage covers 11 T cell receptor beta chains from one sample sequenced in a study of T cell responses to AZD1222 COVID-19 vaccine. Sequenced by immunoSEQ multiplex PCR; TCRdb stores in-frame clones only, minus some. Of around 130,000 clones listed, 85% to 90% were seen once; the top ten hold 2.5% to 3.5%. This material consisted of peripheral blood, taken 28 days after the second AZD1222 dose. These receptors all come from an adult who received the AZD1222 COVID-19 vaccine.

The genes are TRBV28 and TRBJ1-1, with 8 bases lining up with TRBD1. Germline CDR1 MDHEN, CDR2 SYDVKM. Trimming cost V 7 bases and J 8 bases; bases outside gene matches: 3. The CDR3 loop spans 11 amino acids. Here the CDR3 DNA reads TGTGCCAGCACCGGGACAGGAGAAGCTTTCTTT. It encodes CASTGTGEAFF.

This rearrangement joins TRBV28 to TRBJ1-1; the D is unclear. V was shortened by 3 bases and J by 6 bases, with 14 bases between the two germline ends. CDR3 length equals 14 residues. Germline CDR1 reads MDHEN; CDR2 reads SYDVKM. The CDR3 loop reads CASSLRTGIAEAFF. CDR3 nucleotide sequence: TGTGCCAGCAGTTTGAGAACCGGGATCGCTGAAGCTTTCTTT.

The V and J genes are TRBV11-2 and TRBJ2-2, with D perhaps matching TRBD2 (6 bases). CDR1 is SGHAT and CDR2 is FQNNGV in the germline V gene. This CDR3 comprises 16 residues. Trimming took 1 base from V and 7 from J, leaving 16 bases between them. CDR3 amino acids: CASSLVLAGSDGELFF. In nucleotides, the CDR3 is TGTGCCAGCAGCTTAGTTTTGGCGGGATCAGACGGGGAGCTGTTTTTT.

This rearrangement joins TRBV30 to TRBJ2-1; 7 positions agree with TRBD2. Unmatched junction bases numbered 9, after V lost 5 bases and J lost 8 bases. The germline gives CDR1 GTSNPN, CDR2 SVGIG (reference sequence). The CDR3 length is 13 residues. The DNA of the CDR3 is TGTGCCTGGCACCGGGACTACATCGATGAGCAGTTCTTC. It yields the protein CAWHRDYIDEQFF.

The rearrangement joins TRBV19 to TRBJ2-2; no definite D call. This CDR3 is built from 15 residues. CDR1 and CDR2 from the germline V gene are LNHDA and SQIVND (reference sequence). V dropped 3 bases and J dropped 1 base, with 9 bases sitting between them. The CDR3 sequence is CASSIILMNTGELFF. CDR3 DNA: TGTGCCAGTAGTATTATCTTGATGAACACCGGGGAGCTGTTTTTT.

This clone occurred a few times. The rearrangement uses TRBV5-1 and TRBJ1-1; tentative D call: TRBD1 (5 bases). The CDR3 spans 15 residues. Germline values: CDR1 SGHRS, CDR2 YFSETQ. The V end lost 0 bases, the J end lost 4 bases, and 13 bases lay between the germline ends. This CDR3 is CASSLAPGSSTEAFF. The DNA for the CDR3 is TGCGCCAGCAGCTTGGCCCCAGGGAGTTCCACTGAAGCTTTCTTT.

In the case of this clone: The DNA is left out, because the CDR3 cannot be placed on it with certainty; the CDR3 is given as TCRdb lists it. This CDR3 is CATTPLWGKNIQYF. The V call is TRBV2, the J call TRBJ2-4. Inclusive of both ends, the CDR3 amounts to 14 amino acids. The V gene's germline CDR1 is SNHLY and CDR2 FYNNEI.

This clone was detected only a few times. The genes are TRBV19 and TRBJ1-1; 8 bases align to TRBD1. Germline CDR1 is LNHDA and CDR2 is SQIVND (reference sequence). The ends lost 7 bases at V and 1 base at J; junction bases unmatched: 8. The CDR3 runs 15 residues. CDR3 sequence reads: CASKGAGTGNTEAFF. The CDR3 nucleotides are TGTGCCAGTAAGGGGGCCGGGACAGGGAACACTGAAGCTTTCTTT.

The chain combines TRBV20-1 with TRBJ1-2; D is ambiguous. This CDR3 is built from 14 residues. V lost 3 bases and J 3 bases, leaving 14 bases between the germline ends. Germline-derived CDR1 and CDR2 are DFQATT and SNEGSKA (reference sequence). The CDR3 region has the DNA TGCAGTGCTAGTCCCTCCCTCAAGGACTATGGCTACACCTTC. The encoded protein is CSASPSLKDYGYTF.

The rearrangement uses TRBV24-1 and TRBJ2-7; 10 bases fit TRBD1. V shed 4 bases and J 0 bases; nucleotides not matched to a gene: 5. CDR3 length equals 16 residues. Germline lookup yields CDR1 KGHDR and CDR2 SFDVKD. The CDR3 sequence is CATSESGQGSSYEQYF. The CDR3 nucleotides are TGTGCCACCAGTGAGTCGGGACAGGGGAGCTCCTACGAGCAGTACTTC.

The chain couples TRBV28 to TRBJ2-3; 8 bases agree with TRBD1. The germline CDR1 and CDR2 sequences are MDHEN and SYDVKM. The junction had 2 bases not matched to a gene; V was cut back by 0 bases and J by 3 bases. This CDR3 is built from 15 residues. The CDR3 is CASSLWTGATDTQYF. The CDR3 DNA sequence: TGTGCCAGCAGTTTATGGACAGGGGCGACAGATACGCAGTATTTT.